This T cell receptor (beta chain) was found in a study of metastatic and nonmetastatic thyroid tumors. On the study more broadly: Comparison of repertoires was carried out across blood and tumor or nodule tissue from malignant and benign thyroid patients.

CDR1 and CDR2 from the germline V gene are DFQATT and SNEGSKA (reference sequence). Trimming at V came to 6 bases and at J to 3 bases, leaving 7 bases not matched to a gene. The CDR3 length is 13 residues. No patient received treatment before thyroid surgery. As originally analysed: Clinicopathological groups of papillary thyroid cancer showed CDR3 differences that were used to build a distant-metastasis classifier. TCRdb re-called the PCR reads with MiXCR. TCRdb assigned the V and J calls; the authors' analysis was not used. The sample yields roughly 16,000 clones, 29% seen once. The study, taken as a whole, reports: Significantly higher TCR beta diversity was reportedly seen in malignant thyroid tumors than benign nodules, in blood and tumor.

About this clone: Its antigen is not identified.

The receptor was isolated from a male donor with papillary thyroid cancer or a benign thyroid nodule (not recorded which). Some clones in this sample may be carry-over from other donors' samples. The sequencing input was tumor tissue. V usage is TRBV20-1 and J usage is TRBJ1-1; 7 nucleotides line up with TRBD1. The DNA for the CDR3 is TGCAGTGCCCATCGACAGGGATACACTGAAGCTTTCTTT. Protein: CSAHRQGYTEAFF.